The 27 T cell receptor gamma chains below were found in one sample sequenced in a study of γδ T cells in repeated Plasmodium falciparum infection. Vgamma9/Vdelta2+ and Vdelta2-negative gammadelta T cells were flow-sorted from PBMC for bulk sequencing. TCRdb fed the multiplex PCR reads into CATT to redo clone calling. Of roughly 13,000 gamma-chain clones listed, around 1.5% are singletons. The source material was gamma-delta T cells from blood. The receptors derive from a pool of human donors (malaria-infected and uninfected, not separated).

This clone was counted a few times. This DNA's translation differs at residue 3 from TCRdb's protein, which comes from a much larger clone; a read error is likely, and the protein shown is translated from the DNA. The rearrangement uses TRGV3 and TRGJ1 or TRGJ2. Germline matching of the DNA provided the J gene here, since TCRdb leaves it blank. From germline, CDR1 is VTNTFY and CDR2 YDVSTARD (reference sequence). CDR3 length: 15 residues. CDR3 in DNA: TGTGCCGCCTGGGACCCCCCCAGGAATTATTATAAGAAACTCTTT. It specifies CAAWDPPRNYYKKLF.

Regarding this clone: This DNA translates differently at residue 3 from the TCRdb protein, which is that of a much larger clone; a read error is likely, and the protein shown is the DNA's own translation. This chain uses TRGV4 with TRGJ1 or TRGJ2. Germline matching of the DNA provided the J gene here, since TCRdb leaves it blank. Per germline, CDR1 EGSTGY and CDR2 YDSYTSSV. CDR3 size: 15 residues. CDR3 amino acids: CAIWDPHANYYKKLF. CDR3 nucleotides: TGTGCCATCTGGGACCCTCATGCAAATTATTATAAGAAACTCTTT.

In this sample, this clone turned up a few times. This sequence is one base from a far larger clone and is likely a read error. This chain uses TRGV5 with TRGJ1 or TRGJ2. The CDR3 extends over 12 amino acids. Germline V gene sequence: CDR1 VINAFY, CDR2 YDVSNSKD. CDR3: CATWGRYYKKLF. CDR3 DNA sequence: TGTGCCACCTGGGGCCGTTATTATAAGAAGCTCTTT.

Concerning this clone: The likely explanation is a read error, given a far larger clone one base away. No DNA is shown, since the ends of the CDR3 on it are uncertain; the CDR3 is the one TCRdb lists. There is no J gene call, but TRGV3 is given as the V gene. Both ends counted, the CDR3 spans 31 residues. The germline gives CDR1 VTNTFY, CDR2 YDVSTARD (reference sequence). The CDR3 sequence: CATWDRIIIRNSLAVEQHLLSQVSIGRIQHF.

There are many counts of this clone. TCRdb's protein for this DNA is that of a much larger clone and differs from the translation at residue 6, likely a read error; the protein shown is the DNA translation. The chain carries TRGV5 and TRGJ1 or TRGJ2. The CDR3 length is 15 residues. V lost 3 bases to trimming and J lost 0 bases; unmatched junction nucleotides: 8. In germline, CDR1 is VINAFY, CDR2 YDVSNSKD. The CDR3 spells CATWDGKSNYYKKLF. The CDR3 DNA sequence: TGTGCCACCTGGGACGGGAAATCGAATTATTATAAGAAACTCTTT.

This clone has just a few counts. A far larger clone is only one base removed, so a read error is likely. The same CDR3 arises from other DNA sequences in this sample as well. CDR3 DNA sequence: TGTGCCTTGTGGTGGCTTCGTAGGAAACTCTTT. Protein: CALWWLRRKLF. The rearrangement joins TRGV9 to TRGJ1 or TRGJ2. TCRdb does not report a J gene; here it was assigned by matching the DNA to germline references. The trim removed 6 bases at V and 12 bases at J, leaving 11 bases unmatched. This CDR3 has 11 amino acids. Germline assignment: CDR1 GITISATS and CDR2 ISYDGTV (reference sequence).

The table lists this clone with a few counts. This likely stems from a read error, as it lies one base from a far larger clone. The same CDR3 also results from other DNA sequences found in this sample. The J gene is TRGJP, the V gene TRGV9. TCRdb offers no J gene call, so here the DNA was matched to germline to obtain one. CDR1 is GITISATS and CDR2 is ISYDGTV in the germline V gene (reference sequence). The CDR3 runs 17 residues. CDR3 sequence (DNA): TGTGCCTTGTGGGAGGAGATACAAGAGTTGGGCAAGAAAATCAAGGTATTT. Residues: CALWEEIQELGKKIKVF.

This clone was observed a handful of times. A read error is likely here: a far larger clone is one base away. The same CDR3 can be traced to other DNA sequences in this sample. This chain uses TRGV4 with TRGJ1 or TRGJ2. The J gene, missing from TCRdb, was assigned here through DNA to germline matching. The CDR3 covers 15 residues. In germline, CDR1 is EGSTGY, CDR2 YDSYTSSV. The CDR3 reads CATWDGPGNYYKKLF. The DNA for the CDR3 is TGTGCCACCTGGGATGGGCCGGGGAATTATTACAAGAAACTCTTT.

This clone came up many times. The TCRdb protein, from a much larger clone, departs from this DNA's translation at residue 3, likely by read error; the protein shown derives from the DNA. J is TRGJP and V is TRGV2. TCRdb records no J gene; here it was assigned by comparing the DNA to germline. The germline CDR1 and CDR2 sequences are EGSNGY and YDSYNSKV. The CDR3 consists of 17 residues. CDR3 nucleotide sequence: TGTGCCGCCTGGGACGGTCGAAAAGAGTTGGGCAAAAAAATCAAGGTATTT. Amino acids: CAAWDGRKELGKKIKVF.

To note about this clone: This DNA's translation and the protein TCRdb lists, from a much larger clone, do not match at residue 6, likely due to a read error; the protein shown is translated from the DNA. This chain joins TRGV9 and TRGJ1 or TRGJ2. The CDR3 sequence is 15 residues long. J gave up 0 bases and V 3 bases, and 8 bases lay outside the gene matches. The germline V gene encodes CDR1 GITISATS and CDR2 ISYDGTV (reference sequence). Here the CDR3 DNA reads TGTGCCTTGTGGGAGTCTACGCAGAATTATTATAAGAAACTCTTT. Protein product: CALWESTQNYYKKLF.

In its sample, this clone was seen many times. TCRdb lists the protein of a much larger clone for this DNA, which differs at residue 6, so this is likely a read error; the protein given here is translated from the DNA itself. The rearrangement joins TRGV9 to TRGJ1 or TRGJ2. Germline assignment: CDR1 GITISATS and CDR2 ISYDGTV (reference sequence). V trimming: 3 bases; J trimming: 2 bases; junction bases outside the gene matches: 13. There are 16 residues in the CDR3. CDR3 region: CALWEREVFDYYKKLF. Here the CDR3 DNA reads TGTGCCTTGTGGGAGAGGGAAGTCTTCGATTATTATAAGAAACTCTTT.

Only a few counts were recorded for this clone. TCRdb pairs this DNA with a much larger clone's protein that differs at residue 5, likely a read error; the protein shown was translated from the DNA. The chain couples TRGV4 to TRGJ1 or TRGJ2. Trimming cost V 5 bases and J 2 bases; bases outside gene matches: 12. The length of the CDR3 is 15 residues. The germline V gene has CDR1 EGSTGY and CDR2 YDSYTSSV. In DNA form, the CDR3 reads TGTGCCACCTGGGGTGCGCCGCTGTATTATTATAAGAAACTCTTT. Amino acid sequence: CATWGAPLYYYKKLF.

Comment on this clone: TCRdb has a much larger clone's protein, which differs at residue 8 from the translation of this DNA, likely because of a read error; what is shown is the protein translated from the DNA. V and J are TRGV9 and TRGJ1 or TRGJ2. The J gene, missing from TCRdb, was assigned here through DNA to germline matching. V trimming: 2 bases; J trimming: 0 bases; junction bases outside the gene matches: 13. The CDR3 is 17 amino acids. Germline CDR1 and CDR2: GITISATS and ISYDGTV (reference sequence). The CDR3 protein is CALWEAYRYQNYYKKLF. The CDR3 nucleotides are TGTGCCTTGTGGGAGGCCTACAGATATCAGAATTATTATAAGAAACTCTTT.

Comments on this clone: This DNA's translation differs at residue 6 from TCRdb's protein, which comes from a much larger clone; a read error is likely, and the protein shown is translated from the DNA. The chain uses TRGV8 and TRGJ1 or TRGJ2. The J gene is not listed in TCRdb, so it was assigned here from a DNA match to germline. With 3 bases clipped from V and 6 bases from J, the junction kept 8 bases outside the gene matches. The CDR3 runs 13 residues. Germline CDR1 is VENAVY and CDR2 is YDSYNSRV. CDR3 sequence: CATWDGRRYKKLF. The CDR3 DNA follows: TGTGCCACCTGGGATGGGCGACGTTATAAGAAACTCTTT.

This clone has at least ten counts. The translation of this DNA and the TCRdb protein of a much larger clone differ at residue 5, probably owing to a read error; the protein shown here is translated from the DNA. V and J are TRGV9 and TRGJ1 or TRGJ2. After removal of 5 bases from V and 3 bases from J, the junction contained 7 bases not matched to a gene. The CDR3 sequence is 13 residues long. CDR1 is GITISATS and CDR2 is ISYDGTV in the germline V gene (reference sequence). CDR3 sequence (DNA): TGTGCCTTGTGGGGGTTTTCTTATTATAAGAAACTCTTT. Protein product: CALWGFSYYKKLF.

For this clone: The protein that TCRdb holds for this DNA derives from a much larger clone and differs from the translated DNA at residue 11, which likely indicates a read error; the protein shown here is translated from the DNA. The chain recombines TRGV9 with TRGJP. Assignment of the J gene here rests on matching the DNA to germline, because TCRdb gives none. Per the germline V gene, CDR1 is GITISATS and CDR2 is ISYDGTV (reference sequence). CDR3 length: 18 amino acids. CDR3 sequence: CALWESNPQEMGKKIKVF. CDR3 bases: TGTGCCTTGTGGGAGTCCAACCCTCAAGAGATGGGCAAAAAAATCAAGGTATTT.

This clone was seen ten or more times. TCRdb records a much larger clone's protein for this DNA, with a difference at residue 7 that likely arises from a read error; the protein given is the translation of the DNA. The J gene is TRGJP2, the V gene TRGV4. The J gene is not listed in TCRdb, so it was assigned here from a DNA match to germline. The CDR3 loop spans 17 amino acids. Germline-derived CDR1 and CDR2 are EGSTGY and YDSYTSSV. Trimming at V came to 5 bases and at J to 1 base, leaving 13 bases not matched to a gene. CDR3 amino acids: CATWAHRPRSSDWIKTF. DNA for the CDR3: TGTGCCACCTGGGCCCATCGTCCACGTAGTAGTGATTGGATCAAGACGTTT.

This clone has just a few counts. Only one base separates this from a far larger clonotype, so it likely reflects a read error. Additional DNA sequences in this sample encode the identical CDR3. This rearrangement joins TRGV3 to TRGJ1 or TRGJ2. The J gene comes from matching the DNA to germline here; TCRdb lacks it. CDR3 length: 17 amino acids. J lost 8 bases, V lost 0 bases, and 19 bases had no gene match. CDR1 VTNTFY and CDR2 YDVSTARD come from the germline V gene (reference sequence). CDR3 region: CATWDRLGSAVRNKKLF. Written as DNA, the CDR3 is TGTGCCACCTGGGACAGGCTTGGGTCGGCCGTTCGGAATAAGAAACTCTTT.

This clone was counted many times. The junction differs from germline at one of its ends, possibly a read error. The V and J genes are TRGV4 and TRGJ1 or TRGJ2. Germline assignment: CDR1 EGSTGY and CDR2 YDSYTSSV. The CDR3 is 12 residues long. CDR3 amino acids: CATWLNYCKKLF. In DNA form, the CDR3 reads TGTGCCACCTGGTTGAATTATTGTAAGAAACTCTTT.

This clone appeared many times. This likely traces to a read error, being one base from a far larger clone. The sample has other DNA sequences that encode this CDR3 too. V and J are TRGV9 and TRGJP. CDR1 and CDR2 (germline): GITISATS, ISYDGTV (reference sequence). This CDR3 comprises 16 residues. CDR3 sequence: CALWETEELGKKIKVF. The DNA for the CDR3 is TGTGCCTTGTGGGAAACGGAGGAGTTGGGCAAAAAAATTAAGGTATTT.

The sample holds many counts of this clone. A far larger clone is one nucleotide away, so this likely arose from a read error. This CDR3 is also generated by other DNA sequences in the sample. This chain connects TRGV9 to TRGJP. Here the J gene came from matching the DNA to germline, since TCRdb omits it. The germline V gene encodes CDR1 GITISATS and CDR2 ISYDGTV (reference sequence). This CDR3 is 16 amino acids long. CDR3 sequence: CALWDLQELGKKIKVF. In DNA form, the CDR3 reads TGTGCCTTGTGGGACCTTCAAGAGTTAGGCAAAAAAATCAAGGTATTT.

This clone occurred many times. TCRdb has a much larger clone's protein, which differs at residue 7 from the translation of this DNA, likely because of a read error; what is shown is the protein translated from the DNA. In DNA form, the CDR3 reads TGTGCCTTGTGGGTTTGCCATAAGAAACTCTTT. Its protein is CALWVCHKKLF. The V gene is TRGV9, the J gene TRGJ1 or TRGJ2. Unmatched junction bases numbered 6, after V lost 5 bases and J lost 8 bases. The CDR3 totals 11 residues. The germline V gene encodes CDR1 GITISATS and CDR2 ISYDGTV (reference sequence).

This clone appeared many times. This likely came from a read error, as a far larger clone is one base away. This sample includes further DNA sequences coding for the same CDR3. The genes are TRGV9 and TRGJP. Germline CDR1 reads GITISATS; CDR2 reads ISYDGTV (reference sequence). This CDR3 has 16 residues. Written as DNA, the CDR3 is TGTGCCTTGTGGGCCCAAGGTGAGTTAGGCAAAAAAATCAAGGTATTT. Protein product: CALWAQGELGKKIKVF.

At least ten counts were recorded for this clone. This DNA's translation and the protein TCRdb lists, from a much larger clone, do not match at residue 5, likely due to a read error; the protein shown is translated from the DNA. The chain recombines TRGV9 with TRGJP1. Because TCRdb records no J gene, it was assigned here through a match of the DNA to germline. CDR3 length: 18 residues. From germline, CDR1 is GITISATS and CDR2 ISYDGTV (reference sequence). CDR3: CALWGVKTLFSSGWFKIF. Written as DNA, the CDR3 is TGTGCCTTGTGGGGGGTGAAAACTCTTTTTTCCTCTGGTTGGTTCAAGATATTT.

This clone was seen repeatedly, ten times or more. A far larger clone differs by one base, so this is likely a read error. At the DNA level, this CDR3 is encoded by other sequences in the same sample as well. The CDR3 bases are TGTGCCCTGTGGGAGCTACATCAAGAGTTGGGCAAAAAAATCAAGGTATTT. Translated, it gives CALWELHQELGKKIKVF. V gene TRGV9 combines with J gene TRGJP. In the absence of a J gene in TCRdb, the DNA was matched to germline to assign it here. CDR3 length: 17 amino acids. CDR1 is GITISATS and CDR2 is ISYDGTV in the germline V gene (reference sequence).

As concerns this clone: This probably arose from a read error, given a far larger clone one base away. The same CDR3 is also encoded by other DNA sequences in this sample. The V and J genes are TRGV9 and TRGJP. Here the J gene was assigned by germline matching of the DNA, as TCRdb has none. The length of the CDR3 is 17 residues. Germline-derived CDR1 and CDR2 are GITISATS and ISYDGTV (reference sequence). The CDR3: CALWEDAPIGGKKIKVF. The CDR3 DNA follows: TGTGCCTTGTGGGAGGACGCGCCTATCGGCGGCAAAAAGATCAAGGTATTT.

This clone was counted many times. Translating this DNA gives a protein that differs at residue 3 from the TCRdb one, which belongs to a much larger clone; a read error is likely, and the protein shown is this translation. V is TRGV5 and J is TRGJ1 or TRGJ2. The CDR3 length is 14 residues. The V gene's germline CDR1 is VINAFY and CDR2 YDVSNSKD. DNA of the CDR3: TGTGCCGCCTGGGACGGACCCTATTATTATAAGAAACTCTTT. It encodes CAAWDGPYYYKKLF.